The 19 T cell receptor beta chains listed next were all sequenced from one sample in a study of OX40 agonist ivuxolimab in advanced cancers. Produced via immunoSEQ multiplex PCR; TCRdb's table is partial and in-frame only. The table has about 20,000 clones, over 80% seen once; the top ten hold roughly 58%. The input for sequencing was CD4+ or CD8+ T cells sorted from blood, taken in a trial of the OX40 agonist ivuxolimab. The receptors come from an adult with an advanced solid tumor such as melanoma, head and neck, liver or kidney cancer.

The chain recombines TRBV5-1 with TRBJ1-1, with D unclear. The germline V gene encodes CDR1 SGHRS and CDR2 YFSETQ. V lost 0 bases, J lost 0 bases, and 6 bases lay in between. This CDR3 is built from 14 residues. DNA for the CDR3: TGCGCCAGCAGCTTGGAACTACTGAACACTGAAGCTTTCTTT. Its translation is CASSLELLNTEAFF.

The chain recombines TRBV11-2 with TRBJ1-1; a possible D gene is TRBD1 (6 bases). Looked up from germline, CDR1 is SGHAT and CDR2 is FQNNGV. The CDR3 runs to 14 residues. V lost 3 bases and J lost 4, with 12 bases in between. This CDR3 is CASSFLLGGTEAFF. CDR3 in DNA: TGTGCCAGCAGCTTCTTATTAGGGGGCACTGAAGCTTTCTTT.

V usage is TRBV29-1 and J usage is TRBJ1-1; D is undetermined. Germline CDR1 is SQVTM and CDR2 is ANQGSEA. The CDR3 has 13 amino acids. The V end lost 3 bases, the J end lost 4 bases, and 12 bases lay between the germline ends. The CDR3 DNA sequence: TGCAGCGTTGATCTCGGATGGGGCACTGAAGCTTTCTTT. It encodes CSVDLGWGTEAFF.

The genes are TRBV19 and TRBJ2-5, with 11 bases matching TRBD2. With 4 bases clipped from V and 0 bases from J, the junction kept 4 bases outside the gene matches. Germline V gene sequence: CDR1 LNHDA, CDR2 SQIVND (reference sequence). The CDR3 covers 16 residues. The chain's CDR3 is CASSTILAGDQETQYF. The CDR3 nucleotides are TGTGCCAGTAGTACAATACTAGCGGGGGACCAAGAGACCCAGTACTTC.

The chain is built from TRBV30 and TRBJ1-1, with D maybe TRBD1 (5 bases). The CDR3 is made up of 18 amino acids. In germline, CDR1 is GTSNPN, CDR2 SVGIG (reference sequence). Trimming removed 4 bases at V and 3 bases at J, with 27 bases between. CDR3 protein: CAWTPLLWGAGVHTEAFF. CDR3 in DNA: TGTGCCTGGACCCCCCTTTTGTGGGGCGCCGGGGTCCACACTGAAGCTTTCTTT.

CDR3 protein: CASSLAGEKSTDTQYF. CDR3 nucleotide sequence: TGTGCCAGCAGCTTAGCCGGGGAGAAGTCCACAGATACGCAGTATTTT. The chain combines TRBV7-9 with TRBJ2-3; the D gene is possibly TRBD2 (5 bases). This CDR3 spans 16 amino acids. Germline lookup yields CDR1 SEHNR and CDR2 FQNEAQ (reference sequence). Trimming pared 0 bases from V and 2 bases from J, leaving 12 bases between.

This CDR3 is CASSLGRGGYNEQFF. The CDR3 DNA follows: TGTGCCAGCAGCTTAGGGAGGGGAGGGTACAATGAGCAGTTCTTC. The chain carries TRBV13 and TRBJ2-1, with 7 nucleotides matching TRBD2. Trimming took 0 bases from V and 4 from J; bases not matched to a gene: 3. This CDR3 has 15 amino acids. CDR1 and CDR2 (germline): PRHDT, FYEKMQ (reference sequence). The full variable domain, rest sourced from reference TRBV13 and TRBJ2-1, is AAGVIQSPRHLIKEKRETATLKCYPIPRHDTVYWYQQGPGQDPQFLISFYEKMQSDKGSIPDRFSAQQFSDYHSELNMSSLELGDSALYFCASSLGRGGYNEQFFGPGTRLTVL.

The chain is built from TRBV27 and TRBJ1-1; no clear D. The CDR3 has 14 amino acids. Between the trimmed V and J ends, which lost 6 bases and 1 base, there was a span of 12 bases. Germline V gives CDR1 MNHEY, CDR2 SMNVEV (reference sequence). The DNA of the CDR3 is TGTGCCAGCAGGGAATATTGGGGGAACACTGAAGCTTTCTTT. This codes for CASREYWGNTEAFF.

The chain links TRBV5-1 to TRBJ1-1; maybe TRBD1 (6 bases). Germline V CDR1 and CDR2: SGHRS, YFSETQ. The CDR3 contains 14 residues. Trimming left V 3 bases short and J 0 bases short, with 9 bases between. The CDR3 DNA follows: TGCGCCAGCAGCTCTACAGGGATGAACACTGAAGCTTTCTTT. It translates to CASSSTGMNTEAFF.

This chain links TRBV6-1 with TRBJ1-5; D unresolved. Germline CDR1 reads MNHNS; CDR2 reads SASEGT. The V end was cut by 6 bases, the J end by 1 base, with 13 bases between. The CDR3 contains 15 residues. The CDR3 DNA is TGTGCCAGCAGCCGGACGTCATTAAGCAATCAGCCCCAGCATTTT. Amino acids: CASSRTSLSNQPQHF.

This sequence joins TRBV30 and TRBJ1-1; D remains unclear. Trimming shortened V by 1 base and J by 4 bases, and 13 bases separated the two germline ends. CDR3 size: 14 residues. Germline assignment: CDR1 GTSNPN and CDR2 SVGIG (reference sequence). CDR3 loop: CAWSAPGYATEAFF. The CDR3 DNA sequence: TGTGCCTGGAGTGCACCGGGGTACGCCACTGAAGCTTTCTTT.

This clone showed up just once. The chain uses TRBV6-5 and TRBJ2-5; D gene uncertain. Per the germline V gene, CDR1 is MNHEY and CDR2 is SVGAGI. Trimming took off 2 bases at V and 1 base at J, with 8 bases between the two ends. This CDR3 is 14 amino acids long. CDR3 bases: TGTGCCAGCAGTTACGAACAGACCCAAGAGACCCAGTACTTC. It translates to CASSYEQTQETQYF.

The chain uses TRBV27 and TRBJ2-7; 9 nucleotides line up with TRBD2. CDR1 and CDR2 from the germline V gene are MNHEY and SMNVEV (reference sequence). Trimming at V came to 7 bases and at J to 2 bases, leaving 9 bases not matched to a gene. CDR3 length: 15 residues. As DNA, the CDR3 is TGTGCCAGCACCCCCTCCCTAGCGGGGACCTACGAGCAGTACTTC. Translated, it gives CASTPSLAGTYEQYF.

This chain joins TRBV7-9 and TRBJ2-7; no reliable D call. Germline CDR1 is SEHNR and CDR2 is FQNEAQ (reference sequence). The CDR3 has 14 amino acids. Trimming removed 1 base at V and 9 bases at J, with 16 bases between. The CDR3 DNA reads TGTGCCAGCAGCTTAGATCAGGATTCTACGAGGCAGTACTTC. Its translation is CASSLDQDSTRQYF.

This clone was observed once. The chain has TRBV7-9 and TRBJ2-7; D remains ambiguous. V was trimmed by 4 bases and J by 0 bases, leaving 13 bases between them. The CDR3 contains 15 residues. CDR1 SEHNR and CDR2 FQNEAQ come from the germline V gene (reference sequence). CDR3 in DNA: TGTGCCAGCAGCTCCAAGACGGATAGCTCCTACGAGCAGTACTTC. This translates into CASSSKTDSSYEQYF.

Of note for this clone: One end of the junction is discordant with germline, which a read error may explain. V is TRBV7-7 and J is TRBJ2-7; D perhaps matches TRBD1 (7 bases). The CDR3 is 13 residues long. Germline V gives CDR1 SSHAT, CDR2 FNYEAQ (reference sequence). The CDR3 protein is CASSQGGPYEQYF. CDR3 DNA: TGTGCTAGCAGCCAGGGGGGTCCCTACGAGCAGTACTTC.

Comments on this clone: A read error is the likely source, as a far larger clone sits one nucleotide away. The same CDR3 arises from other DNA sequences in this sample as well. The rearrangement joins TRBV5-1 to TRBJ2-2; the D gene is possibly TRBD2 (5 bases). V was shortened by 0 bases and J by 4 bases, with 10 bases between the two germline ends. Germline values: CDR1 SGHRS, CDR2 YFSETQ. CDR3 length: 15 amino acids. The CDR3 DNA follows: TGCGCCAGCAGCTTGGCCGGGGTGGTCACCGGGGAGCTGTTTTTT. Its protein is CASSLAGVVTGELFF.

The V and J genes are TRBV5-1 and TRBJ2-2; D perhaps matches TRBD2 (5 bases). The CDR3 length is 14 residues. The germline V gene encodes CDR1 SGHRS and CDR2 YFSETQ. Deletions cut 5 bases from V and 4 bases from J, with 12 bases between. CDR3 nucleotide sequence: TGCGCCAGCAGACCATACGGGGTCACCGGGGAGCTGTTTTTT. It translates to CASRPYGVTGELFF.

The chain recombines TRBV2 with TRBJ2-3, with D perhaps TRBD2 (5 bases). The CDR3 is made up of 16 amino acids. V gave up 8 bases and J gave up 0 bases, with 18 bases separating them. CDR1 and CDR2 from the germline V gene are SNHLY and FYNNEI. The CDR3 is CASRVGRGLSTDTQYF. The CDR3 DNA reads TGTGCCAGCCGAGTAGGGCGTGGACTTAGCACAGATACGCAGTATTTT. Full variable domain (remainder filled in from reference TRBV2 and TRBJ2-3): EPEVTQTPSHQVTQMGQEVILRCVPISNHLYFYWYRQILGQKVEFLVSFYNNEISEKSEIFDDQFSVERPDGSNFTLKIRSTKLEDSAMYFCASRVGRGLSTDTQYFGPGTRLTVL.